This TCR beta chain was captured in a study of OX40 agonist ivuxolimab in advanced cancers. At the level of the study: The patients got ivuxolimab, which is an agonistic anti-OX40 (CD134) antibody.

The CDR3 consists of 14 residues. V shed 7 bases, J shed 8 bases, and the junction held 9 bases outside the gene matches. CDR1 and CDR2 from the germline V gene are MNHEY and SVGAGI. Libraries were prepared by immunoSEQ multiplex PCR; TCRdb keeps only in-frame clonotypes and omits some of them. Of fewer than 100,000 clones detected, about nine tenths appear once; the ten largest clones hold roughly 6.3%. The clonotype comes from an adult with an advanced solid tumor such as melanoma, head and neck, liver or kidney cancer. Material: CD4+ or CD8+ T cells sorted from blood, obtained in a trial of the OX40 agonist ivuxolimab. The V and J genes are TRBV6-5 and TRBJ1-4, with 8 bases lining up with TRBD1. This CDR3 reads CASTPRGRREKLFF. The CDR3 DNA is TGTGCCAGCACTCCCAGGGGGCGTCGAGAAAAACTGTTTTTT.